What follows are 28 T cell receptor beta chains derived from one specimen sequenced in a study of Tregs in tolerant kidney transplant recipients. Clones were read by immunoSEQ multiplex PCR, and TCRdb kept only the in-frame ones, dropping some. The profile covers tens of thousands of clones, with 91% appearing a single time and roughly 15% taken by the ten largest. Mixed chimerism was transient after nonmyeloablative marrow transplants from related graft donors. The sequencing used CD8+ T cells from blood (PBMCs), collected 24 months after the transplant. The receptors were gathered from a human patient who received a combined kidney and bone marrow transplant. A subset of T cells may come from the graft donor.

The chain has TRBV5-1 and TRBJ2-1, with 7 bases aligning to TRBD2. The length of the CDR3 is 17 residues. CDR1 SGHRS and CDR2 YFSETQ come from the germline V gene. J was trimmed by 5 bases and V by 3 bases; bases with no gene match: 14. The CDR3 is CASSSLQSGGRHNEQFF. The CDR3 DNA reads TGCGCCAGCAGCTCCCTTCAGTCGGGGGGTCGCCACAATGAGCAGTTCTTC.

The V and J genes are TRBV15 and TRBJ1-1; weak D call: TRBD1 (5 bases). Trimming took 5 bases from V and 1 from J, leaving 11 bases between them. The CDR3 extends over 14 amino acids. CDR1 and CDR2 (germline): LNHNV, YYDKDF (reference sequence). CDR3 region: CATSPGGENTEAFF. In DNA, the CDR3 is TGTGCCACCAGCCCGGGGGGGGAGAACACTGAAGCTTTCTTT. The variable domain in full, completed from reference TRBV15 and TRBJ1-1, reads DAMVIQNPRYQVTQFGKPVTLSCSQTLNHNVMYWYQQKSSQAPKLLFHYYDKDFNNEADTPDNFQSRRPNTSFCFLDIRSPGLGDTAMYLCATSPGGENTEAFFGQGTRLTVV.

The chain carries TRBV7-9 and TRBJ1-2; TRBD1 matches 8 bases. Looked up from germline, CDR1 is SEHNR and CDR2 is FQNEAQ (reference sequence). The trim removed 5 bases at V and 4 bases at J, leaving 12 bases unmatched. The CDR3 is made up of 16 amino acids. The CDR3 spells CASSALGQGEFYGYTF. The CDR3 DNA reads as TGTGCCAGCAGCGCTTTAGGACAGGGCGAGTTCTATGGCTACACCTTC.

V usage is TRBV9 and J usage is TRBJ2-1; weak D call: TRBD1 (6 bases). CDR3 length equals 15 residues. The V end was cut by 0 bases, the J end by 10 bases, with 17 bases between. Per germline, CDR1 SGDLS and CDR2 YYNGEE. The CDR3 DNA sequence: TGTGCCAGCAGCGTAGACCCACTCAGGGGTTGGGAGCAGTTCTTC. Its translation is CASSVDPLRGWEQFF.

DNA of the CDR3: TGTGCCAGCAGCTTAGCGGTGAGGGCGACAGGGGACACAGATACGCAGTATTTT. Its protein is CASSLAVRATGDTDTQYF. The chain joins TRBV7-9 to TRBJ2-3; 8 bases fit TRBD1. Germline V gene data show CDR1 as SEHNR and CDR2 as FQNEAQ (reference sequence). V shed 0 bases and J 2 bases; nucleotides not matched to a gene: 10. This CDR3 comprises 18 residues.

This clone was seen a handful of times. V gene TRBV7-7 combines with J gene TRBJ2-1; tentatively, D is TRBD2 (5 bases). This CDR3 is built from 15 residues. The V gene lost 4 bases and the J gene lost 9 bases, with 19 bases spanning the gap. Germline lookup yields CDR1 SSHAT and CDR2 FNYEAQ (reference sequence). The CDR3 region is CASSSGMDSLSEQFF. As DNA, the CDR3 is TGTGCCAGCAGCTCGGGGATGGACTCCCTGAGTGAGCAGTTCTTC.

V and J are TRBV29-1 and TRBJ2-2; TRBD2 matches 12 bases. CDR1 is SQVTM, CDR2 ANQGSEA, per germline. CDR3 length equals 15 residues. Trimming took 6 bases from V and 5 from J; bases not matched to a gene: 7. The CDR3 DNA is TGCAGCGTGGACCCCGGGACTAGCGGGACCGGGGAGCTGTTTTTT. This codes for CSVDPGTSGTGELFF.

The genes are TRBV29-1 and TRBJ2-1; 9 bases match TRBD2. Germline trimming cut 4 bases from V and 6 bases from J; bases unmatched to any gene: 7. CDR1 is SQVTM, CDR2 ANQGSEA, per germline. The CDR3 contains 14 residues. CDR3 in DNA: TGCAGCGTTGTGGCGGGGGGGCCAGGCAATGAGCAGTTCTTC. Residues: CSVVAGGPGNEQFF.

Here the CDR3 reads CASSRTGRETQYF. DNA of the CDR3: TGTGCCAGTAGCCGAACAGGCAGAGAGACCCAGTACTTC. The gene calls are TRBV19 and TRBJ2-5, with D maybe TRBD1 (5 bases). Germline V CDR1 and CDR2: LNHDA, SQIVND (reference sequence). V lost 6 bases and J lost 4, with 12 bases in between. The CDR3 sequence is 13 residues long.

About this clone itself: The junction departs from germline at one end; a sequencing error may be responsible. Other DNA sequences in this specimen translate into the identical CDR3. The chain employs TRBV5-4 and TRBJ1-6; 8 nucleotides agree with TRBD1. Germline loops: CDR1 SGHNT, CDR2 YYREEE (reference sequence). The CDR3 runs to 15 residues. The CDR3, as DNA: TGTGCCAGCAGCTTGGGGGGACAGGTTAATTCCCCCCTCCACTTT. Translation gives CASSLGGQVNSPLHF.

V gene TRBV6-4 combines with J gene TRBJ2-7, with D possibly TRBD2 on 6 matching bases. This CDR3 comprises 14 residues. The ends were cut back, 5 bases at V and 2 bases at J, with 13 bases in the middle. Germline V CDR1 and CDR2: MRHNA, SNTAGT. DNA of the CDR3: TGTGCCAGCAGTCCATACGCGGGGCCCTACGAGCAGTACTTC. Protein: CASSPYAGPYEQYF.

V and J are TRBV28 and TRBJ1-2; no clear D. Germline assignment: CDR1 MDHEN and CDR2 SYDVKM. With 4 bases removed from V and 6 bases from J, the gap between germline ends came to 9 bases. CDR3 length equals 12 residues. The CDR3 DNA follows: TGTGCCAGCAGTTGGGCCAGCAATGGCTACACCTTC. It specifies CASSWASNGYTF.

The CDR3 DNA reads TGTGCCAGCAGTTTATCGAGGATTAACATTCAGTACTTC. The encoded protein is CASSLSRINIQYF. V usage is TRBV27 and J usage is TRBJ2-4; no clear D. In germline, CDR1 is MNHEY, CDR2 SMNVEV (reference sequence). The V gene lost 0 bases and the J gene lost 7 bases, with 7 bases spanning the gap. CDR3 length equals 13 residues.

The genes are TRBV13 and TRBJ2-1; TRBD1 matches 8 bases. With V trimmed by 7 bases and J by 4 bases, 12 bases remained unmatched. The CDR3 loop spans 16 amino acids. Germline V gene data show CDR1 as PRHDT and CDR2 as FYEKMQ (reference sequence). Written as DNA, the CDR3 is TGTGCCAGCAACCCCGCAGGGGGCGCCGGGTACAATGAGCAGTTCTTC. It encodes CASNPAGGAGYNEQFF.

The rearrangement uses TRBV4-3 and TRBJ2-7; 8 bases are a match to TRBD2. Germline assignment: CDR1 LGHNA and CDR2 YSLEER. This CDR3 contains 18 residues. The trim removed 2 bases at V and 7 bases at J, leaving 19 bases unmatched. The CDR3 sequence is CASSQSLLSREVVGEQYF. The CDR3 DNA reads TGCGCCAGCAGCCAATCTCTCCTCTCGCGGGAGGTTGTGGGGGAGCAGTACTTC.

V is TRBV7-9 and J is TRBJ2-7; 14 positions match TRBD2. In germline, CDR1 is SEHNR, CDR2 FQNEAQ (reference sequence). The CDR3 is made up of 16 amino acids. Trimming cost V 5 bases and J 6 bases; bases outside gene matches: 9. The CDR3 nucleotides read TGTGCCAGCAGCCCGCGGACTAGCGGGAGGATATCCGAGCAGTACTTC. This translates into CASSPRTSGRISEQYF.

The chain uses TRBV15 and TRBJ2-7, with 8 bases matching TRBD2. CDR1 and CDR2 from the germline V gene are LNHNV and YYDKDF (reference sequence). The CDR3 totals 18 residues. V lost 0 bases to trimming and J lost 3 bases; unmatched junction nucleotides: 13. DNA of the CDR3: TGTGCCACCAGCAGAGATCTTTTAGATCGGGGGGGCGTCTACGAGCAGTACTTC. Its translation: CATSRDLLDRGGVYEQYF.

V gene TRBV5-1 combines with J gene TRBJ2-1; 7 bases are a match to TRBD2. The CDR3 is made up of 16 amino acids. V lost 1 base, J lost 4 bases, and 8 bases stayed unmatched. The germline V gene has CDR1 SGHRS and CDR2 YFSETQ. The CDR3 DNA is TGCGCCAGCAGCTTGTGGTCCGGACTAGGGTACAATGAGCAGTTCTTC. Translating it yields CASSLWSGLGYNEQFF.

This sequence joins TRBV6-5 and TRBJ2-7; D possibly corresponds to TRBD1 (5 bases). Germline V gene sequence: CDR1 MNHEY, CDR2 SVGAGI. V dropped 2 bases and J dropped 1 base, with 15 bases sitting between them. CDR3 length: 16 amino acids. The CDR3 reads CASSYSQGKRSYEQYF. CDR3 coding DNA: TGTGCCAGCAGTTACAGCCAGGGAAAGCGATCCTACGAGCAGTACTTC.

Concerning this clone itself: The junction departs from the called germline gene at one end, perhaps through a read error. The chain couples TRBV2 to TRBJ2-2; tentative D call: TRBD2 (6 bases). This CDR3 spans 14 amino acids. Germline V lookup: CDR1 SNHLY, CDR2 FYNNEI. The CDR3, as DNA: TGTGCCAGCATTGCGGGGCCTAACACCGGGGAGCTGCTTTTT. It is translated as CASIAGPNTGELLF. Drawing the rest from reference TRBV2 and TRBJ2-2, the complete variable domain is EPEVTQTPSHQVTQMGQEVILRCVPISNHLYFYWYRQILGQKVEFLVSFYNNEISEKSEIFDDQFSVERPDGSNFTLKIRSTKLEDSAMYFCASIAGPNTGELLFGEGSRLTVL.

V is TRBV5-4 and J is TRBJ2-7; the match to TRBD2 covers 11 bases. Germline trimming cut 5 bases from V and 6 bases from J; bases unmatched to any gene: 19. Germline V lookup: CDR1 SGHNT, CDR2 YYREEE (reference sequence). The length of the CDR3 is 18 residues. The CDR3 here is CASRVVLVAGGPVGEQYF. The DNA of the CDR3 is TGTGCCAGCAGGGTTGTCCTGGTAGCGGGGGGGCCGGTCGGCGAGCAGTACTTC.

The chain has TRBV7-3 and TRBJ2-1; the match to TRBD2 covers 10 bases. The CDR3 length is 17 residues. Germline V gene lookup returns CDR1 SGHTA and CDR2 FQGTGA. V lost 7 bases, J lost 2 bases, and 11 bases stayed unmatched. The CDR3 nucleotides read TGTGCCAGCATTTCCCCTAGCGGGAGAGCGACCTACAATGAGCAGTTCTTC. Its translation is CASISPSGRATYNEQFF.

The V and J genes are TRBV2 and TRBJ2-3, with D unresolved. Germline V gives CDR1 SNHLY, CDR2 FYNNEI. This CDR3 is 15 amino acids long. Deletions cut 6 bases from V and 1 base from J, with 14 bases between. CDR3 in amino acids: CASSTPRIGTDTQYF. Written as DNA, the CDR3 is TGTGCCAGCAGCACCCCGCGAATAGGCACAGATACGCAGTATTTT.

This clone occurred once. This rearrangement joins TRBV29-1 to TRBJ2-6, with 7 nucleotides matching TRBD1. CDR1 and CDR2 (germline): SQVTM, ANQGSEA. There are 14 residues in the CDR3. The trim removed 6 bases at V and 3 bases at J, leaving 5 bases unmatched. The CDR3 DNA is TGCAGCGTAGTGACAGGGATTGGGGCCAACGTCCTGACTTTC. Translation: CSVVTGIGANVLTF.

The V gene is TRBV29-1, the J gene TRBJ2-3, with 11 bases matching TRBD2. The CDR3 spans 16 residues. CDR1 and CDR2 (germline): SQVTM, ANQGSEA. The trim removed 1 base at V and 0 bases at J, leaving 3 bases unmatched. CDR3 in amino acids: CSVEVRTSGSTDTQYF. CDR3 coding DNA: TGCAGCGTTGAAGTCCGGACTAGCGGGAGCACAGATACGCAGTATTTT.

This sequence joins TRBV5-1 and TRBJ2-1; D unresolved. Germline V lookup: CDR1 SGHRS, CDR2 YFSETQ. This CDR3 spans 12 amino acids. Trimming took 3 bases from V and 2 from J, leaving 3 bases between them. The CDR3, as DNA: TGCGCCAGCAGCTCCACCTACAATGAGCAGTTCTTC. Translation gives CASSSTYNEQFF.

The chain recombines TRBV6-5 with TRBJ2-1; TRBD1 agrees at 11 bases. This CDR3 is built from 13 residues. Trimming took 5 bases from V and 9 from J; bases not matched to a gene: 3. Germline-derived CDR1 and CDR2 are MNHEY and SVGAGI. The DNA of the CDR3 is TGTGCCAGCAGTCGGACAGGGGGCCTTGAGCAGTTCTTC. Encoded protein: CASSRTGGLEQFF.

The chain employs TRBV5-4 and TRBJ1-6; 9 bases are a match to TRBD1. V gave up 5 bases and J gave up 18 bases; unmatched junction bases: 9. This CDR3 spans 12 amino acids. Germline loops: CDR1 SGHNT, CDR2 YYREEE (reference sequence). The CDR3 loop is CASRYLQGAPHF. CDR3 DNA: TGTGCCAGCAGATATCTACAGGGGGCCCCCCACTTT. Full variable domain (outside the CDR3, taken from reference TRBV5-4 and TRBJ1-6): ETGVTQSPTHLIKTRGQQVTLRCSSQSGHNTVSWYQQALGQGPQFIFQYYREEENGRGNFPPRFSGLQFPNYSSELNVNALELDDSALYLCASRYLQGAPHFGNGTRLTVT.